The T cell receptor beta chain under discussion was sequenced for a study of T cells after yellow fever vaccination. Study summary: Researchers used SMART-Seq v4 Ultra Low Input to prepare fractions that had low cell numbers.

Study findings and constraints: Re-detected after boosting: most primary clones, 96% of CD4 and about 85% of CD8.

Per germline, CDR1 SGDLS and CDR2 YYNGEE. There are 18 residues in the CDR3. Concerning this clonotype itself: Its antigen is not known. The junction departs from germline at one end; a sequencing error may be responsible.

Conversion of TCR transcripts into cDNA relied on 5'RACE template switching, which added a universal primer site and UMIs. TCRdb itself ran the 5' RACE reads through MiXCR, one entry per CDR3 protein. The data hold a few hundred thousand distinct CDR3 sequences, with about 9.9% observed a single time. The TCR sequence derives from a young man who received the YFV17D yellow fever vaccine. The specimen comprised PBMCs, sampled on the day of the first yellow fever vaccination. J is TRBJ1-3 and V is TRBV9, with D possibly TRBD1 on 5 matching bases. Here the CDR3 DNA reads TGTGCCAGCAGTGAAATACCGGGACCCCAAAGCTCTGGATACACCATATATTTT. This translates into CASSEIPGPQSSGYTIYF.